The clone carrying this TCR beta chain is a singleton in its sample. These data come from a study of blood T cell repertoires in COVID-19. On the study more broadly: Acute and convalescent COVID-19 samples came from the United States, Italy and Spain.

In the authors' workflow: Reference gene primer amplification gave nucleated cell count estimates. Profiling relied on immunoSEQ multiplex PCR, and the TCRdb table lists in-frame clones only, not all of them. V, J and clone size are taken as reported in that table, and D and trimming were inferred from the DNA itself. The table lists roughly 250,000 clones, about 88% of them singletons. There are 17 residues in the CDR3. Germline values: CDR1 MGHRA, CDR2 YSYEKL. Unmatched junction bases numbered 8, after V lost 0 bases and J lost 2 bases. Sequencing was carried out using peripheral blood. The chain uses TRBV4-1 and TRBJ2-5; 8 nucleotides agree with TRBD2. The TCR originated in a man aged 40-49 years with acute or convalescent COVID-19. The chain's CDR3 is CASSQERIGGGQETQYF. The CDR3, as DNA: TGCGCCAGCAGCCAAGAGCGAATCGGGGGGGGGCAAGAGACCCAGTACTTC.